Sequencing of this T cell receptor beta chain was carried out in a study of T cells after yellow fever vaccination. The wider study: When fractions had low cell numbers, they were prepared with SMART-Seq v4 Ultra Low Input.

As concerns this clonotype: The antigen remains unidentified. A junction boundary mismatches the germline segment, possibly from a read error.

This CDR3 spans 18 amino acids. TCRdb independently ran MiXCR on the 5' RACE reads; one entry per CDR3 protein. In the table there are about 340,000 distinct CDR3 sequences, roughly 9.4% of which are singletons. Study findings and constraints: Subsequent to the booster, the majority of primary-vaccination clones reappeared (around 96% CD4, approximately 85% CD8). Weaker, the secondary response had a peak occurring faster, on day 5 versus 15.

This receptor was identified in a young man who received the YFV17D yellow fever vaccine. The sample consisted of PBMCs, taken on the day of the first yellow fever vaccination. The rearrangement joins TRBV12-3 or TRBV12-4 to TRBJ2-3; 10 bases are shared with TRBD2. The CDR3, as DNA: TGTGCCTGCAGTTTAGATTTACTAGCGGGGAAATTAACAGATACGCAGTATTTT. This translates into CACSLDLLAGKLTDTQYF.